Listed below are T cell receptor beta chains from one sample, sequenced in a study of early T cells in non-severe SARS-CoV-2 infection. TCRdb called the 5' RACE reads again in MiXCR, with one record for every CDR3 protein. The table records roughly 58,000 distinct CDR3 sequences, about 5.9% of them present only once. Input material: whole blood. The receptors come from an adult who was a healthcare worker with PCR-confirmed SARS-CoV-2 infection or an uninfected control (not recorded which). Each CDR3 is given with its conserved first and last residue. A D gene is named only where the DNA matches it firmly. Size tells how often a clone was seen (once, few, many) or the class of an expanded clone, and some rows leave it out.

v_gene	d_gene	j_gene	abundance	CDR3aa	CDR3nt
TRBV6-1	TRBD1	TRBJ1-5	NA	CASRAGQGSGNQPQHF	TGTGCCAGCAGAGCGGGACAGGGAAGTGGCAATCAGCCCCAGCATTTT
TRBV25-1	NA	TRBJ2-3	few	CASTGDTQYF	TGTGCCAGCACCGGAGATACGCAGTATTTT
TRBV12-3/TRBV12-4	TRBD1	TRBJ1-5	many	CASRTGTGGAGQPQHF	TGTGCCAGCAGGACTGGGACAGGGGGCGCGGGTCAGCCCCAGCATTTT
TRBV20-1	NA	TRBJ2-3	many	CSAPGLGATDTQYF	TGCAGTGCCCCGGGACTGGGGGCCACAGATACGCAGTATTTT
TRBV3-1	TRBD1	TRBJ1-2	NA	CASSQLPGTGYGYTF	TGTGCCAGCAGCCAACTACCCGGGACAGGCTATGGCTACACCTTC
TRBV9	NA	TRBJ2-3	many	CASSIRGYDTQYF	TGTGCCAGCAGCATACGGGGTTACGATACGCAGTATTTT
TRBV11-2	NA	TRBJ2-1	few	CASSRTRGGEQFF	TGTGCCAGCAGCCGGACCCGCGGCGGGGAGCAGTTCTTC
TRBV4-3	NA	TRBJ2-2	many	CASSQVPGARHGELFF	TGCGCCAGCAGCCAAGTTCCGGGGGCGCGTCACGGGGAGCTGTTTTTT
TRBV7-2	NA	TRBJ2-7	many	CASSLAGQTIYEQYF	TGTGCCAGCAGCTTAGCTGGACAGACTATTTACGAGCAGTACTTC
TRBV7-9	TRBD1	TRBJ2-5	NA	CASSLGTGTGETQYF	TGTGCCAGCAGCTTGGGGACAGGGACGGGCGAGACCCAGTACTTC
TRBV4-1	NA	TRBJ2-2	few	CASSQDRALNTGELFF	TGCGCCAGCAGCCAAGATCGCGCCTTAAACACCGGGGAGCTGTTTTTT
TRBV29-1	NA	TRBJ2-3	many	CSVRTDSTDTQYF	TGCAGCGTGCGGACAGATAGCACAGATACGCAGTATTTT
TRBV7-6	TRBD1	TRBJ2-4	NA	CASSPNPGTGKNIQYF	TGTGCCAGCAGCCCCAACCCCGGGACAGGAAAAAACATTCAGTACTTC
TRBV6-2/TRBV6-3	NA	TRBJ1-1	many	CASSYGGSNPEKAFF	TGTGCCAGCAGTTACGGGGGGAGTAATCCTGAGAAGGCTTTCTTT
TRBV6-5	NA	TRBJ1-1	NA	CASSPKGRQGGVNTEAFF	TGTGCCAGCAGCCCCAAGGGACGTCAGGGCGGGGTGAACACTGAAGCTTTCTTT
TRBV5-1	NA	TRBJ2-3	few	CASSLFLRAGTDTQYF	TGCGCCAGCAGCTTGTTCTTGAGGGCGGGCACAGATACGCAGTATTTT
TRBV5-5	NA	TRBJ1-1	many	CASSLGHANTEAFF	TGTGCCAGCAGCTTGGGACATGCGAACACTGAAGCTTTCTTT
TRBV10-1	NA	TRBJ1-2	few	CASSEKTDYGYTF	TGCGCCAGCAGTGAGAAAACCGACTATGGCTACACCTTC
TRBV4-3	TRBD2	TRBJ2-1	many	CASSYGPGTSGANEQFF	TGCGCCAGCAGTTACGGACCCGGGACTAGCGGGGCAAATGAGCAGTTCTTC
TRBV29-1	NA	TRBJ2-3	many	CSAMAGATDTQYF	TGCAGCGCGATGGCGGGGGCCACAGATACGCAGTATTTT
TRBV9	NA	TRBJ2-7	many	CASSAGDHYSYEQYF	TGTGCCAGCAGCGCAGGTGATCACTACTCCTACGAGCAGTACTTC
TRBV28	TRBD2	TRBJ2-3	many	CASSSGGLGPDTQYF	TGTGCCAGCAGTTCGGGGGGACTGGGGCCAGATACGCAGTATTTT
TRBV10-3	NA	TRBJ2-7	many	CAISPSPEGQYF	TGTGCCATCAGTCCCTCTCCGGAGGGGCAGTACTTC
TRBV7-9	NA	TRBJ2-3	NA	CASSYMDPVDTQYF	TGTGCCAGCAGCTATATGGACCCCGTAGATACGCAGTATTTT
TRBV20-1	NA	TRBJ2-1	few	CSARANSLEFF	TGCAGTGCTAGAGCAAACTCACTGGAGTTCTTC
TRBV12-3/TRBV12-4	NA	TRBJ1-6	many	CASSLLQGQGINSPLHF	TGTGCCAGCAGTTTACTGCAGGGGCAGGGGATAAATTCACCCCTCCACTTT
TRBV6-5	TRBD2	TRBJ2-1	many	CASSYSPSGGASSYNEQFF	TGTGCCAGCAGTTACTCACCTAGCGGGGGGGCTAGCTCCTACAATGAGCAGTTCTTC
TRBV7-3	TRBD1	TRBJ2-6	few	CASSSRTGSLGANVLTF	TGTGCCAGCAGCTCCCGGACAGGGAGTCTTGGGGCCAACGTCCTGACTTTC
TRBV11-2	TRBD2	TRBJ2-3	NA	CASSSPSGGADTQYF	TGTGCCAGCAGCTCACCTAGCGGGGGGGCAGATACGCAGTATTTT